The 22 T cell receptor beta chains below were found in one sample sequenced in a study of T cells in Graves' hyperthyroidism and ophthalmopathy. RNA transcripts gave rise to amplified TCR beta CDR3 regions. First-round RT-PCR targeting the TCR CDR3 was performed with the HTBI primer set. One entry per CDR3 protein results from TCRdb running MiXCR on the multiplex PCR reads. The sample holds some 510,000 distinct CDR3 sequences, less than 25% seen once. Sequencing input: blood. These receptors came from a man aged 18 to 35 with Graves' hyperthyroidism.

J is TRBJ1-1 and V is TRBV7-2, with 7 bases aligning to TRBD1. Germline trimming cut 1 base from V and 8 bases from J; bases unmatched to any gene: 4. Germline V gene data show CDR1 as SGHTA and CDR2 as FQGNSA. The CDR3 extends over 13 amino acids. The DNA of the CDR3 is TGTGCCAGCAGCTTAGGGACGACAGGGGAAGCTTTCTTT. Translated: CASSLGTTGEAFF.

Many counts were recorded for this clonotype. The chain uses TRBV7-9 and TRBJ1-1, with D tentatively TRBD1 (6 bases). Trimming took 4 bases from V and 1 from J, leaving 7 bases between them. This CDR3 has 13 amino acids. Germline CDR1 and CDR2: SEHNR and FQNEAQ (reference sequence). The CDR3: CASSSQGNTEAFF. In DNA form, the CDR3 reads TGTGCCAGCAGCTCACAGGGGAACACTGAAGCTTTCTTT.

This clonotype was seen a few times. V gene TRBV4-1 combines with J gene TRBJ1-1; D ambiguous. This CDR3 has 13 amino acids. From germline, CDR1 is MGHRA and CDR2 YSYEKL. Trimming took off 5 bases at V and 4 bases at J, with 11 bases between the two ends. CDR3 in amino acids: CASSRQGPTEAFF. Here the CDR3 DNA reads TGCGCCAGCAGCAGGCAAGGGCCCACTGAAGCTTTCTTT.

This clonotype was seen ten or more times. This chain connects TRBV7-9 to TRBJ1-1, with D tentatively TRBD1 (6 bases). The CDR3 sequence is 14 residues long. The germline V and J ends were trimmed by 6 bases and 3 bases, with 14 bases remaining between them. From germline, CDR1 is SEHNR and CDR2 FQNEAQ (reference sequence). CDR3 residues: CASSSQGSDTEAFF. As DNA, the CDR3 is TGTGCCAGCAGTTCTCAGGGGTCGGACACTGAAGCTTTCTTT.

Notes on this clonotype: A read error may be the cause here, since a much bigger clone is one base away. The V call is TRBV2, the J call TRBJ2-5; possible D gene TRBD1, 6 bases. CDR3 length: 14 amino acids. CDR1 and CDR2 (germline): SNHLY, FYNNEI. The CDR3 is CASSGQGSVETQDF. The CDR3 coding sequence is TGTGCCAGCAGTGGTCAGGGGAGCGTGGAGACCCAGGACTTC.

In its sample, this clonotype was seen many times. The chain combines TRBV12-3 or TRBV12-4 with TRBJ2-7; D is ambiguous. V was clipped by 3 bases and J by 2 bases, with 14 bases between them. CDR3 length: 15 residues. The CDR3 loop reads CASSFGSELPYEQYF. CDR3 nucleotides: TGTGCCAGCAGTTTCGGGTCGGAACTACCCTACGAGCAGTACTTC.

The chain joins TRBV28 to TRBJ2-7; no reliable D call. V was clipped by 2 bases and J by 6 bases, with 32 bases between them. Germline values: CDR1 MDHEN, CDR2 SYDVKM. The CDR3 extends over 20 amino acids. CDR3 sequence: CASSLARILFYTVPVGEQYF. CDR3 DNA sequence: TGTGCCAGCAGTTTAGCCCGCATCCTATTTTATACGGTACCGGTAGGCGAGCAGTACTTC. The variable domain in full, with the rest retrieved from reference TRBV28 and TRBJ2-7, is DVKVTQSSRYLVKRTGEKVFLECVQDMDHENMFWYRQDPGLGLRLIYFSYDVKMKEKGDIPEGYSVSREKKERFSLILESASTNQTSMYLCASSLARILFYTVPVGEQYFGPGTRLTVT.

This clonotype occurred a few times. The rearrangement links TRBV20-1 to TRBJ1-2; D might be TRBD1 (5 bases). V gave up 5 bases and J gave up 4 bases, with 20 bases separating them. This CDR3 is 15 amino acids long. Germline CDR1 DFQATT, CDR2 SNEGSKA (reference sequence). In DNA form, the CDR3 reads TGCAGTGCTTTACATACCATGGGGACCCCCTATGGCTACACCTTC. Translated: CSALHTMGTPYGYTF.

This chain links TRBV12-3 or TRBV12-4 with TRBJ2-5; 12 nucleotides align to TRBD2. V shed 6 bases and J 2 bases; nucleotides not matched to a gene: 7. This CDR3 has 16 residues. The CDR3 sequence: CASSQRLAGEQETQYF. The CDR3 nucleotides read TGTGCCAGCAGCCAAAGACTAGCGGGAGAGCAAGAGACCCAGTACTTC.

This clonotype was observed at least ten times. The rearrangement links TRBV28 to TRBJ2-7; 7 nucleotides agree with TRBD1. The germline V gene has CDR1 MDHEN and CDR2 SYDVKM. This CDR3 is built from 13 residues. The trim removed 6 bases at V and 7 bases at J, leaving 9 bases unmatched. CDR3: CASSDTGQREQYF. CDR3 coding DNA: TGTGCCAGCAGCGATACGGGACAGCGAGAGCAGTACTTC. The complete variable domain, with remaining parts taken from reference TRBV28 and TRBJ2-7, reads DVKVTQSSRYLVKRTGEKVFLECVQDMDHENMFWYRQDPGLGLRLIYFSYDVKMKEKGDIPEGYSVSREKKERFSLILESASTNQTSMYLCASSDTGQREQYFGPGTRLTVT.

The sample holds many counts of this clonotype. V gene TRBV12-3 or TRBV12-4 combines with J gene TRBJ1-5; D is undetermined. The ends were cut back, 5 bases at V and 7 bases at J, with 12 bases in the middle. The CDR3 loop spans 13 amino acids. Here the CDR3 DNA reads TGTGCCAGCAGTCTACAAACAGAACAGCCCCAGCATTTT. This codes for CASSLQTEQPQHF.

This clonotype has at least ten counts. The V and J genes are TRBV27 and TRBJ1-2; D gene uncertain. Deletions cut 8 bases from V and 2 bases from J, with 15 bases between. This CDR3 is built from 14 residues. CDR1 and CDR2 (germline): MNHEY, SMNVEV (reference sequence). The CDR3 DNA reads as TGTGCCAGCCGGCGACCGATACTCAACTATGGCTACACCTTC. It specifies CASRRPILNYGYTF.

V usage is TRBV20-1 and J usage is TRBJ2-7, with a tentative D call TRBD2 (6 bases). This CDR3 comprises 14 residues. Deletions cut 0 bases from V and 5 bases from J, with 14 bases between. Per germline, CDR1 DFQATT and CDR2 SNEGSKA (reference sequence). DNA of the CDR3: TGCAGTGCTAGAGATTCCTCGGGGGAAAACGAGCAGTACTTC. This sequence encodes CSARDSSGENEQYF.

At least ten counts were recorded for this clonotype. The CDR3 protein is CASSPRTGEVNTEAFF. CDR3 nucleotides: TGTGCCAGCTCACCACGGACAGGGGAGGTGAACACTGAAGCTTTCTTT. This sequence joins TRBV18 and TRBJ1-1; 9 bases are shared with TRBD1. Germline values: CDR1 KGHSH, CDR2 LQKENI. The CDR3 totals 16 residues. V lost 1 base, J lost 0 bases, and 3 bases stayed unmatched. The whole variable domain, filled in from reference TRBV18 and TRBJ1-1, reads NAGVMQNPRHLVRRRGQEARLRCSPMKGHSHVYWYRQLPEEGLKFMVYLQKENIIDESGMPKERFSAEFPKEGPSILRIQQVVRGDSAAYFCASSPRTGEVNTEAFFGQGTRLTVV.

The chain employs TRBV30 and TRBJ2-2, with 10 bases identical to TRBD2. V dropped 2 bases and J dropped 3; count of bases not matched to a gene: 6. Per germline, CDR1 GTSNPN and CDR2 SVGIG (reference sequence). This CDR3 spans 16 amino acids. The CDR3 is CAWSSLAGGHTGELFF. CDR3 sequence (DNA): TGTGCCTGGAGTAGCTTAGCGGGGGGCCACACCGGGGAGCTGTTTTTT.

The table lists this clonotype with many counts. The genes are TRBV6-5 and TRBJ2-7, with a tentative D call TRBD2 (5 bases). Trimming took 7 bases from V and 3 from J, leaving 13 bases between them. Germline assignment: CDR1 MNHEY and CDR2 SVGAGI. The CDR3 runs 13 residues. The CDR3 reads CASNPRTVYEQYF. DNA of the CDR3: TGTGCCAGCAACCCAAGGACTGTCTACGAGCAGTACTTC.

This clonotype was counted at least ten times. This rearrangement joins TRBV2 to TRBJ2-3; D remains ambiguous. The CDR3 runs to 12 residues. Trimming stripped 8 bases from V and 4 bases from J, with 10 bases between. The germline CDR1 and CDR2 sequences are SNHLY and FYNNEI. The CDR3 loop reads CASRSSADTQYF. CDR3 DNA sequence: TGTGCCAGCCGATCCTCAGCAGATACGCAGTATTTT.

This clonotype was detected ten times or more. The rearrangement joins TRBV15 to TRBJ2-5, with unresolved D. Trimming shortened V by 0 bases and J by 3 bases, and 11 bases separated the two germline ends. The CDR3 extends over 15 amino acids. The germline CDR1 and CDR2 sequences are LNHNV and YYDKDF (reference sequence). The CDR3 coding sequence is TGTGCCACCAGCAGAGATCCCAATAGGAAAGAGACCCAGTACTTC. It codes for CATSRDPNRKETQYF.

This clonotype came up many times. This rearrangement joins TRBV28 to TRBJ2-7, with D possibly matching TRBD1 (5 bases). The V end lost 2 bases, the J end lost 6 bases, and 11 bases lay between the germline ends. Germline values: CDR1 MDHEN, CDR2 SYDVKM. The CDR3 consists of 13 residues. CDR3 amino acids: CASSLAGLREQYF. DNA for the CDR3: TGTGCCAGCAGTTTAGCAGGGTTGCGCGAGCAGTACTTC.

This chain links TRBV6-2 or TRBV6-3 with TRBJ2-5; 7 nucleotides align to TRBD2. The CDR3 is 13 residues long. V was pared by 3 bases and J by 5 bases, with 3 bases of the junction left unmatched. Per germline, CDR1 MNHEY and CDR2 SVGEGT. The CDR3 bases are TGTGCCAGCAGTTATGGGAGGGTCGAGACCCAGTACTTC. Its translation: CASSYGRVETQYF.

The table lists this clonotype with many counts. The chain joins TRBV28 to TRBJ2-7; 7 bases fit TRBD1. V shed 7 bases and J 3 bases; nucleotides not matched to a gene: 3. Germline CDR1 is MDHEN and CDR2 is SYDVKM. This CDR3 comprises 12 residues. Written as DNA, the CDR3 is TGTGCCAGCAACCGGGACAGCTACGAGCAGTACTTC. Residues: CASNRDSYEQYF.

This clonotype has a handful of counts. The chain carries TRBV12-5 and TRBJ2-5; D perhaps matches TRBD1 (5 bases). V gave up 5 bases and J gave up 3 bases, with 13 bases separating them. This CDR3 is built from 14 residues. Germline V CDR1 and CDR2: LGHNT, FRNRAP. CDR3 amino acids: CASGSRAAEETQYF. For the CDR3, the DNA is TGTGCTAGTGGTAGCAGGGCGGCCGAAGAGACCCAGTACTTC.